This T cell receptor (beta chain) appears in the sequencing data of a study of T cells in Graves' hyperthyroidism and ophthalmopathy. Study results and limitations: Also found in blood were most expanded thyroid clonotypes above 0.001.

Amplification of TCR beta CDR3 regions was performed using RNA transcripts as template. First-round RT-PCR with HTBI primers amplified the TCR CDR3 region. In TCRdb, the multiplex PCR reads were re-called with MiXCR into one record per CDR3 protein. This table holds 300,000 to 400,000 distinct CDR3 sequences, about 14% found once. This CDR3 is 15 amino acids long. Germline CDR1 and CDR2: DFQATT and SNEGSKA (reference sequence). Trimming left V 4 bases short and J 8 bases short, with 18 bases between. Out of roughly 10 ml of fresh peripheral blood came the PBMCs. In this sample, this clonotype turned up many times. Its antigen is undetermined.

The source material was blood. This clonotype was obtained from a woman aged 30 to 39 with Graves' ophthalmopathy. The chain combines TRBV20-1 with TRBJ1-6; perhaps TRBD1 as D (5 bases). DNA of the CDR3: TGCAGTGCTAAGGATCCGGGACGGCTAGATTCACCCCTCCACTTT. Translated: CSAKDPGRLDSPLHF.